The next 16 T cell receptor beta chains were all read from a single sample in a study of blood T cell repertoires in COVID-19. Profiling relied on immunoSEQ multiplex PCR, and the TCRdb table lists in-frame clones only, not all of them. The table has 110,000 or so clones, roughly 82% seen once; the top ten hold 9.5% to 13%. The sequencing input was peripheral blood. Every receptor here comes from a human donor in a cohort sampled during active COVID-19.

This rearrangement joins TRBV12-1 to TRBJ2-3; the D call TRBD2 from the table was never checked on the DNA. TRBV12-1 is reported as a pseudogene. This CDR3 contains 20 residues. The CDR3 reads CASSSDRDFIRETGTDTQYF. CDR3 nucleotides: TGTGCCAGCAGCTCTGACCGGGACTTTATCCGCGAAACGGGCACAGATACGCAGTATTTT.

On this clone itself: A read error may account for a junction end that differs from germline. The rearrangement uses TRBV13 and TRBJ1-2; 9 bases align to TRBD1. CDR3 length equals 11 residues. Germline values: CDR1 PRHDT, CDR2 FYEKMQ (reference sequence). This chain's CDR3 is CASSSQGAKIF. CDR3 bases: TGTGCCAGCAGCTCACAGGGGGCGAAGATCTTC. Full variable domain (rest looked up from reference TRBV13 and TRBJ1-2): AAGVIQSPRHLIKEKRETATLKCYPIPRHDTVYWYQQGPGQDPQFLISFYEKMQSDKGSIPDRFSAQQFSDYHSELNMSSLELGDSALYFCASSSQGAKIFGSGTRLTVV.

The chain combines TRBV3-1 (or the pseudogene TRBV3-2) with TRBJ1-5; D gene unclear. V was shortened by 0 bases and J by 7 bases, with 7 bases between the two germline ends. Germline loops: CDR1 LGHDT, CDR2 YNNKEL (reference sequence). This CDR3 region has 13 residues. In nucleotides, the CDR3 is TGTGCCAGCAGCCAAGATTCGGGGCAGCCCCAGCATTTT. Its translation is CASSQDSGQPQHF.

This rearrangement joins TRBV6-7 to TRBJ2-5; D is unclear. TRBV6-7 is annotated as an ORF whose role is uncertain. The CDR3 runs 14 residues. V was trimmed by 2 bases and J by 2 bases, leaving 9 bases between them. The CDR3 reads CASSYGDGQETQYF. As DNA, the CDR3 is TGTGCCAGCAGTTACGGTGACGGGCAAGAGACCCAGTACTTC.

The V and J genes are TRBV6-2 or TRBV6-3 and TRBJ2-5; possible D gene TRBD2, 7 bases. The germline CDR1 and CDR2 sequences are MNHEY and SVGEGT. The CDR3 is 15 residues long. Trimming removed 2 bases at V and 5 bases at J, with 15 bases between. The DNA for the CDR3 is TGTGCCAGCAGTTACGGGGGCGGGGGAGGTGAGACCCAGTACTTC. Translated, it gives CASSYGGGGGETQYF.

V is TRBV5-4 and J is TRBJ2-1; TRBD2 matches at 10 bases. V lost 4 bases, J lost 3 bases, and 13 bases stayed unmatched. The length of the CDR3 is 18 residues. The V gene's germline CDR1 is SGHNT and CDR2 YYREEE (reference sequence). CDR3 nucleotides: TGTGCCAGCAGCCCCCTAGGAGCTAGCGGGGGCGGCTACAATGAGCAGTTCTTC. This translates into CASSPLGASGGGYNEQFF.

The V and J genes are TRBV30 and TRBJ1-5; the D gene is possibly TRBD1 (5 bases). V shed 6 bases and J shed 4 bases, with 16 bases lying between them. In germline, CDR1 is GTSNPN, CDR2 SVGIG (reference sequence). The CDR3 extends over 14 amino acids. In DNA, the CDR3 is TGTGCCTGTCCTCCCCTGGGGGGAAATCAGCCCCAGCATTTT. It yields the protein CACPPLGGNQPQHF.

The chain couples TRBV7-2 to TRBJ1-6; the D gene is possibly TRBD1 (6 bases). Trimming cost V 5 bases and J 4 bases, with 21 bases left between them. Per germline, CDR1 SGHTA and CDR2 FQGNSA. The CDR3 runs to 18 residues. CDR3 residues: CASSQAQTGPPYNSPLHF. The CDR3 DNA reads as TGTGCCAGCAGCCAAGCACAAACAGGGCCACCTTATAATTCACCCCTCCACTTT.

This rearrangement joins TRBV10-1 to TRBJ2-3, with TRBD2 matching over 15 bases. The germline V gene encodes CDR1 WNHNN and CDR2 SYGVQD (reference sequence). Trimming took 0 bases from V and 7 from J; bases not matched to a gene: 11. CDR3 length: 19 amino acids. The DNA of the CDR3 is TGCGCCAGCAGTGAGTCAGCGGGACTAGCGGGGGGCAACGCACATACGCAGTATTTT. This sequence encodes CASSESAGLAGGNAHTQYF.

The V gene is TRBV7-9, the J gene TRBJ1-4; TRBD1 is a possible D gene (5 bases). Trimming pared 1 base from V and 6 bases from J, leaving 12 bases between. Germline V CDR1 and CDR2: SEHNR, FQNEAQ (reference sequence). The CDR3 runs 15 residues. CDR3 region: CASSLGAGIYEKLFF. CDR3 DNA: TGTGCCAGCAGCTTAGGTGCAGGGATCTATGAAAAACTGTTTTTT. The variable domain in full, completed from reference TRBV7-9 and TRBJ1-4, reads DTGVSQNPRHKITKRGQNVTFRCDPISEHNRLYWYRQTLGQGPEFLTYFQNEAQLEKSRLLSDRFSAERPKGSFSTLEIQRTEQGDSAMYLCASSLGAGIYEKLFFGSGTQLSVL.

This clone was detected ten times or more. V gene TRBV2 combines with J gene TRBJ2-1; no clear D. Germline lookup yields CDR1 SNHLY and CDR2 FYNNEI. The CDR3 contains 15 residues. Trimming removed 2 bases from V and 3 bases from J, with 11 bases in between. CDR3 region: CASSERPGRYNEQFF. DNA of the CDR3: TGTGCCAGCAGTGAAAGACCGGGTCGCTACAATGAGCAGTTCTTC.

The chain joins TRBV7-8 to TRBJ1-3; maybe TRBD1 (6 bases). V dropped 5 bases and J dropped 8 bases, with 25 bases sitting between them. Germline assignment: CDR1 SGHVS and CDR2 FQNEAQ. The CDR3 totals 17 residues. The DNA of the CDR3 is TGTGCCAGCAGCGGGGAGGGACACCTCCCCAAGCGCGACACCATATATTTT. Its protein is CASSGEGHLPKRDTIYF.

This sequence joins TRBV2 and TRBJ1-1; D remains unclear. Trimming took 9 bases from V and 1 from J, leaving 12 bases between them. This CDR3 is built from 13 residues. CDR1 SNHLY and CDR2 FYNNEI come from the germline V gene. The CDR3 sequence is CASCGTPNTEAFF. DNA for the CDR3: TGTGCCAGTTGCGGCACTCCGAACACTGAAGCTTTCTTT.

A single count supports this clone. The gene calls are TRBV11-3 and TRBJ2-1; no reliable D call. V shed 4 bases and J shed 6 bases, with 7 bases lying between them. There are 12 residues in the CDR3. CDR1 is SGHNT, CDR2 YENEEA, per germline. Written as DNA, the CDR3 is TGTGCCAGCAGCTCCACGGGCAATGAGCAGTTCTTC. This translates into CASSSTGNEQFF.

This clone was observed a handful of times. The chain has TRBV19 and TRBJ1-5; D unresolved. From germline, CDR1 is LNHDA and CDR2 SQIVND (reference sequence). The ends were cut back, 4 bases at V and 0 bases at J, with 10 bases in the middle. The CDR3 is 15 amino acids. The CDR3 region has the DNA TGTGCCAGTAGTACAATCCCTAATAGCAATCAGCCCCAGCATTTT. Translated: CASSTIPNSNQPQHF. Full variable domain (rest looked up from reference TRBV19 and TRBJ1-5): DGGITQSPKYLFRKEGQNVTLSCEQNLNHDAMYWYRQDPGQGLRLIYYSQIVNDFQKGDIAEGYSVSREKKESFPLTVTSAQKNPTAFYLCASSTIPNSNQPQHFGDGTRLSIL.

The chain has TRBV14 and TRBJ2-5, with D maybe TRBD1 (6 bases). This CDR3 contains 14 residues. V was pared by 4 bases and J by 4 bases, with 13 bases between. Germline V CDR1 and CDR2: SGHDN, FVKESK. The CDR3 DNA sequence: TGTGCCAGCAGCCGGACAGTGTCGGGAGAGACCCAGTACTTC. Translated: CASSRTVSGETQYF.